A single sample is the source of the 24 T cell receptor beta chains below, sequenced in a study of T-cell reconstitution after alpha-beta-depleted transplantation in children. Molecular barcoding with unique molecular identifiers was used for the TCRbeta library. TCRdb re-derived calls from the PCR reads in MiXCR, one entry per CDR3 protein. The sample records 500,000 or so distinct CDR3 sequences, less than 35% being singletons. Here the sequenced sample was PBMCs from the stem cell graft donor, taken from the stem cell graft. These receptors all stem from a human donor who donated a stem cell graft to a child with aplastic anemia.

This clonotype was observed a few times. V gene TRBV30 combines with J gene TRBJ2-5; 11 bases map to TRBD2. Germline-derived CDR1 and CDR2 are GTSNPN and SVGIG (reference sequence). With 2 bases clipped from V and 4 bases from J, the junction kept 6 bases outside the gene matches. The length of the CDR3 is 15 residues. CDR3 nucleotides: TGTGCCTGGAGTCCCCTAGCGGGAGGCGGAGAGACCCAGTACTTC. This sequence encodes CAWSPLAGGGETQYF.

V and J are TRBV20-1 and TRBJ2-1; possibly TRBD1 for D (6 bases). CDR1 and CDR2 from the germline V gene are DFQATT and SNEGSKA (reference sequence). CDR3 length: 18 amino acids. The V end lost 4 bases, the J end lost 0 bases, and 22 bases lay between the germline ends. The DNA for the CDR3 is TGCAGTGCTAATCTCCCCCGGACAGAGCTAAGCTCCTACAATGAGCAGTTCTTC. This translates into CSANLPRTELSSYNEQFF.

The sample holds a few counts of this clonotype. This chain connects TRBV5-1 to TRBJ2-2; 8 nucleotides agree with TRBD1. The CDR3 extends over 15 amino acids. Germline values: CDR1 SGHRS, CDR2 YFSETQ. The V gene end was trimmed by 7 bases and the J gene end by 5 bases; junction bases not matched to a gene: 10. DNA for the CDR3: TGCGCCAGCGGACTTGACAGGGGAGAAACCGGGGAGCTGTTTTTT. Protein: CASGLDRGETGELFF.

This chain connects TRBV27 to TRBJ2-3, with D perhaps TRBD1 (6 bases). The CDR3 covers 16 residues. Germline V CDR1 and CDR2: MNHEY, SMNVEV (reference sequence). V was trimmed by 6 bases and J by 1 base, leaving 17 bases between them. Here the CDR3 reads CASRRPGVPGTDTQYF. The CDR3, as DNA: TGTGCCAGCAGACGTCCAGGGGTTCCAGGCACAGATACGCAGTATTTT.

This clonotype was seen a handful of times. The rearrangement links TRBV6-1 to TRBJ2-7, with 9 nucleotides matching TRBD1. V lost 0 bases and J lost 2; bases outside the gene matches: 5. The CDR3 has 16 amino acids. Germline lookup yields CDR1 MNHNS and CDR2 SASEGT. The CDR3 DNA reads TGTGCCAGCAGTGAAGCCGCGGGACAGGGCGCCTACGAGCAGTACTTC. Translating it yields CASSEAAGQGAYEQYF.

The chain is built from TRBV25-1 and TRBJ2-5; 9 positions match TRBD1. Germline CDR1 reads MGHDK; CDR2 reads SYGVNS. This CDR3 has 15 residues. Trimming cost V 3 bases and J 4 bases; bases outside gene matches: 6. The CDR3 here is CASSERGTGRETQYF. Written as DNA, the CDR3 is TGTGCCAGCAGTGAGAGGGGGACAGGGCGAGAGACCCAGTACTTC. Supplemented by reference TRBV25-1 and TRBJ2-5, the full variable domain reads EADIYQTPRYLVIGTGKKITLECSQTMGHDKMYWYQQDPGMELHLIHYSYGVNSTEKGDLSSESTVSRIRTEHFPLTLESARPSHTSQYLCASSERGTGRETQYFGPGTRLLVL.

The rearrangement links TRBV19 to TRBJ2-4; D not certain. Between the trimmed V and J ends, which lost 7 bases and 8 bases, there was a span of 15 bases. Germline V gives CDR1 LNHDA, CDR2 SQIVND (reference sequence). This CDR3 has 13 residues. The CDR3 sequence is CASNVGYADIQYF. The CDR3 DNA is TGTGCCAGTAACGTAGGATACGCGGACATTCAGTACTTC.

In DNA, the CDR3 is TGTGCCATCAGTGAGGGGGACAGGGGGAGCAATCAGCCCCAGCATTTT. Amino acids: CAISEGDRGSNQPQHF. This rearrangement joins TRBV10-3 to TRBJ1-5; TRBD1 aligns across 11 bases. The V gene end was trimmed by 2 bases and the J gene end by 1 base; junction bases not matched to a gene: 1. The germline V gene encodes CDR1 ENHRY and CDR2 SYGVKD. The CDR3 loop spans 16 amino acids.

The J gene is TRBJ2-7, the V gene TRBV10-3; D is unclear. Germline V gene lookup returns CDR1 ENHRY and CDR2 SYGVKD. V was cut by 9 bases and J by 0 bases, with 9 bases left in between. The CDR3 has 12 amino acids. CDR3 protein: CAIGVNSYEQYF. In DNA form, the CDR3 reads TGTGCCATTGGGGTAAACTCCTACGAGCAGTACTTC.

The rearrangement links TRBV5-1 to TRBJ2-7; D perhaps matches TRBD2 (6 bases). Deletions cut 6 bases from V and 0 bases from J, with 10 bases between. Germline V lookup: CDR1 SGHRS, CDR2 YFSETQ. The CDR3 extends over 13 amino acids. The DNA of the CDR3 is TGCGCCAGCATGGAGGGACTCTCCTACGAGCAGTACTTC. It yields the protein CASMEGLSYEQYF.

V is TRBV30 and J is TRBJ2-7, with a weak D call TRBD1 (5 bases). Per the germline V gene, CDR1 is GTSNPN and CDR2 is SVGIG (reference sequence). Trimming cost V 8 bases and J 3 bases, with 17 bases left between them. This CDR3 spans 13 amino acids. The CDR3 loop reads CARRRDRVYEQYV. CDR3 in DNA: TGTGCCAGACGGAGAGACAGAGTCTACGAGCAGTACGTC.

This clonotype was counted a single time. This chain uses TRBV19 with TRBJ2-2, with no clear D. V was cut by 1 base and J by 0 bases, with 6 bases left in between. The CDR3 loop spans 15 amino acids. Germline-derived CDR1 and CDR2 are LNHDA and SQIVND (reference sequence). CDR3: CASSIVQTNTGELFF. The DNA of the CDR3 is TGTGCCAGTAGTATAGTTCAGACGAACACCGGGGAGCTGTTTTTT. The variable domain in full, with the rest retrieved from reference TRBV19 and TRBJ2-2, is DGGITQSPKYLFRKEGQNVTLSCEQNLNHDAMYWYRQDPGQGLRLIYYSQIVNDFQKGDIAEGYSVSREKKESFPLTVTSAQKNPTAFYLCASSIVQTNTGELFFGEGSRLTVL.

This clonotype has a handful of counts. The genes are TRBV29-1 and TRBJ2-7, with a possible D match to TRBD1 (5 bases). This CDR3 comprises 13 residues. Germline V gene lookup returns CDR1 SQVTM and CDR2 ANQGSEA. Deletions cut 5 bases from V and 2 bases from J, with 13 bases between. The CDR3 DNA reads TGCAGCGTTTTAACAGGTGGGACCTACGAGCAGTACTTC. Residues: CSVLTGGTYEQYF.

This clonotype has more than one count but fewer than ten. This rearrangement joins TRBV7-2 to TRBJ2-3; TRBD2 aligns across 7 bases. The V segment lost 1 base and the J segment 3 bases; nucleotides outside the gene matches: 4. The CDR3 is 15 residues long. Germline CDR1 reads SGHTA; CDR2 reads FQGNSA. The CDR3: CASSLGTRRTDTQYF. The CDR3 nucleotides read TGTGCCAGCAGCTTAGGGACTAGGAGGACAGATACGCAGTATTTT.

The J gene is TRBJ2-3, the V gene TRBV7-2, with TRBD2 matching 10 bases. Germline V gene lookup returns CDR1 SGHTA and CDR2 FQGNSA. Trimming cost V 1 base and J 4 bases; bases outside gene matches: 8. The CDR3 has 17 residues. In nucleotides, the CDR3 is TGTGCCAGCAGCTTAGAACGCCGACTAGCGGGTGCAGATACGCAGTATTTT. Translated, it gives CASSLERRLAGADTQYF.

The chain recombines TRBV6-2 or TRBV6-3 with TRBJ2-7; tentatively, D is TRBD1 (6 bases). With 7 bases removed from V and 7 bases from J, the gap between germline ends came to 11 bases. Germline loops: CDR1 MNHEY, CDR2 SVGEGT. CDR3 length: 11 residues. As DNA, the CDR3 is TGTGCCAGCAAAAACAGGGATGAGCAGTACTTC. Protein sequence: CASKNRDEQYF.

This chain connects TRBV18 to TRBJ2-1; 7 bases match TRBD1. This CDR3 has 12 amino acids. Trimming cost V 5 bases and J 9 bases; bases outside gene matches: 4. Germline V gives CDR1 KGHSH, CDR2 LQKENI. The CDR3 DNA sequence: TGTGCCAGCTCAATTCAGGGGGTTGAGCAGTTCTTC. The encoded protein is CASSIQGVEQFF.

J is TRBJ2-6 and V is TRBV7-2, with D hard to call. This CDR3 has 16 residues. Per the germline V gene, CDR1 is SGHTA and CDR2 is FQGNSA. V was shortened by 5 bases and J by 4 bases, with 15 bases between the two germline ends. CDR3 amino acids: CASSRAVLTGANVLTF. The CDR3 nucleotides are TGTGCCAGCAGCCGGGCGGTTTTGACGGGGGCCAACGTCCTGACTTTC.

This clonotype was seen ten or more times. The chain has TRBV20-1 and TRBJ2-5; no firm D call. The CDR3 loop spans 10 amino acids. V was clipped by 4 bases and J by 5 bases, with 5 bases between them. Germline V gene lookup returns CDR1 DFQATT and CDR2 SNEGSKA (reference sequence). The CDR3, as DNA: TGCAGTGCTACTTTGGAGACCCAGTACTTC. It encodes CSATLETQYF.

V gene TRBV7-1 combines with J gene TRBJ2-5; weak D call: TRBD2 (5 bases). TRBV7-1 is an ORF for which the function is uncertain. Trimming shortened V by 2 bases and J by 1 base, and 8 bases separated the two germline ends. This CDR3 spans 14 amino acids. The CDR3 DNA follows: TGTGCCAGCAGCTCATCTAGCAGCCAAGAGACCCAGTACTTC. It codes for CASSSSSSQETQYF.

The rearrangement links TRBV20-1 to TRBJ1-4; 7 bases fit TRBD1. Germline V CDR1 and CDR2: DFQATT, SNEGSKA (reference sequence). The CDR3 is made up of 14 amino acids. J gave up 0 bases and V 3 bases, and 1 base lay outside the gene matches. CDR3 in amino acids: CSASGTATNEKLFF. For the CDR3, the DNA is TGCAGTGCTAGTGGGACAGCAACTAATGAAAAACTGTTTTTT.

In its sample, this clonotype was seen a few times. The chain carries TRBV29-1 and TRBJ2-1, with 10 nucleotides matching TRBD1. V dropped 4 bases and J dropped 7; count of bases not matched to a gene: 7. The germline CDR1 and CDR2 sequences are SQVTM and ANQGSEA. The CDR3 spans 14 residues. For the CDR3, the DNA is TGCAGCGTTGGACAGGGGGCTATAGGGAATGAGCAGTTCTTC. Translation: CSVGQGAIGNEQFF.

The CDR3 region has the DNA TGTGCCAGCAGTTTGGGGACAGTATTTCAGCCCCAGCATTTT. Protein product: CASSLGTVFQPQHF. This sequence joins TRBV12-3 or TRBV12-4 and TRBJ1-5; 7 positions match TRBD1. The junction had 5 bases not matched to a gene; V was cut back by 3 bases and J by 6 bases. This CDR3 spans 14 amino acids.

The table lists this clonotype with a count of one. This rearrangement joins TRBV7-2 to TRBJ2-1, with TRBD2 identical over 9 bases. The CDR3 spans 17 residues. CDR1 SGHTA and CDR2 FQGNSA come from the germline V gene. J gave up 0 bases and V 2 bases, and 5 bases lay outside the gene matches. As DNA, the CDR3 is TGTGCCAGCAGCTTATCGTTTAGCGGGAGCTCCTACAATGAGCAGTTCTTC. This encodes CASSLSFSGSSYNEQFF.